This T cell receptor (beta chain) was obtained from a study of breast tumors, draining lymph nodes, adjacent tissues. The study, taken as a whole, reports: Findings are consistent with lymph node origin and intratumoral expansion of most tumor T cells.

Many counts were recorded for this clonotype. Its specificity is not known. TCRdb independently ran MiXCR on the multiplex PCR reads; one entry per CDR3 protein. This sample carries 11,000 or so distinct CDR3 sequences, about 37% of them seen once, and the ten largest clones take roughly 15%. The clonotype originates from a female donor with breast cancer. Some clones in this sample may be carry-over from other donors' samples. The sample was breast tumor tissue.

The CDR3 here is CASRGQDYGYTF. CDR3 in DNA: TGTGCCAGTAGGGGACAGGACTATGGCTACACCTTC. The chain has TRBV19 and TRBJ1-2; TRBD1 aligns across 8 bases. The CDR3 is made up of 12 amino acids. Unmatched junction bases numbered 0, after V lost 6 bases and J lost 3 bases. Looked up from germline, CDR1 is LNHDA and CDR2 is SQIVND (reference sequence).